Below are 9 T cell receptor beta chains sequenced from a single sample in a study of shared clonotypes between healthy human individuals. Profiled with immunoSEQ multiplex PCR; TCRdb holds only in-frame clones, not every one. The table includes around 2.3 million clones, approximately 95% detected once. Material for sequencing was naive CD4+ T cells sorted from blood. Subset of the sample: CD45RA+ positively selected. These receptors originate from a man aged 18-30 years in good health.

The V and J genes are TRBV5-1 and TRBJ1-1; tentatively, D is TRBD1 (5 bases). In germline, CDR1 is SGHRS, CDR2 YFSETQ. Trimming shortened V by 4 bases and J by 4 bases, and 14 bases separated the two germline ends. The CDR3 has 14 residues. The CDR3 protein is CASSPELGGTEAFF. In nucleotides, the CDR3 is TGCGCCAGCAGCCCGGAGTTGGGGGGCACTGAAGCTTTCTTT.

This chain links TRBV5-1 with TRBJ2-7; no definite D call. The CDR3 loop spans 15 amino acids. CDR1 and CDR2 (germline): SGHRS, YFSETQ. V lost 2 bases and J lost 0, with 12 bases in between. CDR3 in amino acids: CASSFEAGRSYEQYF. Written as DNA, the CDR3 is TGCGCCAGCAGCTTCGAGGCAGGCCGCTCCTACGAGCAGTACTTC. The complete variable domain, with remaining parts taken from reference TRBV5-1 and TRBJ2-7, reads KAGVTQTPRYLIKTRGQQVTLSCSPISGHRSVSWYQQTPGQGLQFLFEYFSETQRNKGNFPGRFSGRQFSNSRSEMNVSTLELGDSALYLCASSFEAGRSYEQYFGPGTRLTVT.

The chain has TRBV11-2 and TRBJ1-4; D remains ambiguous. The CDR3 length is 12 residues. Trimming stripped 5 bases from V and 6 bases from J, with 7 bases between. Germline-derived CDR1 and CDR2 are SGHAT and FQNNGV. Here the CDR3 DNA reads TGTGCCAGCAGCCAGGTTTATGAAAAACTGTTTTTT. As protein: CASSQVYEKLFF.

V is TRBV11-2 and J is TRBJ1-6; 7 nucleotides agree with TRBD1. CDR3 length: 17 amino acids. With 1 base clipped from V and 4 bases from J, the junction kept 7 bases outside the gene matches. From germline, CDR1 is SGHAT and CDR2 FQNNGV. In DNA, the CDR3 is TGTGCCAGCAGCTTAGGACAGGGACTGATTTATAATTCACCCCTCCACTTT. Protein sequence: CASSLGQGLIYNSPLHF. The full variable domain, its missing parts supplied by reference TRBV11-2 and TRBJ1-6, is EAGVAQSPRYKIIEKRQSVAFWCNPISGHATLYWYQQILGQGPKLLIQFQNNGVVDDSQLPKDRFSAERLKGVDSTLKIQPAKLEDSAVYLCASSLGQGLIYNSPLHFGNGTRLTVT.

The genes are TRBV19 and TRBJ2-7; a weak D match, TRBD1 (5 bases). Per the germline V gene, CDR1 is LNHDA and CDR2 is SQIVND (reference sequence). CDR3 length equals 13 residues. The V and J ends lost 6 bases and 2 bases respectively, with 11 bases between them. CDR3 nucleotide sequence: TGTGCCAGTAGGGGGCAGGGTACCTACGAGCAGTACTTC. Protein product: CASRGQGTYEQYF.

This chain connects TRBV2 to TRBJ2-1, with D unresolved. The germline CDR1 and CDR2 sequences are SNHLY and FYNNEI. The CDR3 has 13 residues. The V end was cut by 4 bases, the J end by 6 bases, with 10 bases between. CDR3 DNA: TGTGCCAGCAGTGCCGGGTTCTCCAATGAGCAGTTCTTC. It specifies CASSAGFSNEQFF.

As to this clone: This same CDR3 is encoded by further DNA sequences in the sample. The gene calls are TRBV2 and TRBJ2-4; D tentatively fits TRBD1 or TRBD2 (5 bases each). The V and J ends lost 6 bases and 7 bases respectively, with 7 bases between them. This CDR3 has 11 amino acids. From germline, CDR1 is SNHLY and CDR2 FYNNEI. The CDR3 region is CASRGENIQYF. CDR3 coding DNA: TGTGCCAGCAGAGGGGAGAACATTCAGTACTTC.

This chain joins TRBV19 and TRBJ2-7, with D maybe TRBD2 (5 bases). The CDR3 is made up of 13 amino acids. V was clipped by 4 bases and J by 2 bases, with 9 bases between them. Germline V gene lookup returns CDR1 LNHDA and CDR2 SQIVND (reference sequence). The CDR3 is CASSKYGAYEQYF. CDR3 sequence (DNA): TGTGCCAGTAGTAAGTACGGGGCCTACGAGCAGTACTTC.

The chain employs TRBV5-1 and TRBJ2-7; tentatively, D is TRBD1 (5 bases). CDR3 length equals 14 residues. Germline lookup yields CDR1 SGHRS and CDR2 YFSETQ. Trimming shortened V by 3 bases and J by 0 bases, and 10 bases separated the two germline ends. In DNA form, the CDR3 reads TGCGCCAGCAGCTCAGACAGCGTCTCCTACGAGCAGTACTTC. Translating it yields CASSSDSVSYEQYF.